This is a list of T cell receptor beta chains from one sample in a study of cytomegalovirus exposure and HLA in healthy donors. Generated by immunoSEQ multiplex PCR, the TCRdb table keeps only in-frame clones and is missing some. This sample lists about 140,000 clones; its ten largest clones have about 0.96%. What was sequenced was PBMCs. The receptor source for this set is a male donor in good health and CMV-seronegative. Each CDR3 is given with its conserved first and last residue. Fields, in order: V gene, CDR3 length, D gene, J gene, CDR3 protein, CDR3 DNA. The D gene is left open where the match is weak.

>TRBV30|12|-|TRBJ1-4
CAWSVQGGFLFF
TGTGCCTGGAGTGTTCAGGGAGGATTTCTGTTTTTT
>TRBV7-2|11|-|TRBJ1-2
CASSLTDGYTF
TGTGCCAGCAGCTTGACTGATGGCTACACCTTC
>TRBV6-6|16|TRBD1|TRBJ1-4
CASRSRDRDDDEKLFF
TGTGCCAGCAGGTCCCGGGACAGGGACGACGATGAAAAACTGTTTTTT
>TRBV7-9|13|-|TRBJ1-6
CASSLGGGSPLHF
TGTGCCAGCAGCTTAGGAGGGGGTTCACCCCTCCACTTT
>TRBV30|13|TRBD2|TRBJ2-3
CAWMAGGLDTQYF
TGTGCCTGGATGGCGGGAGGGTTAGATACGCAGTATTTT
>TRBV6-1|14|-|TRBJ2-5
CASSTGITQETQYF
TGTGCCAGCAGTACCGGGATCACTCAAGAGACCCAGTACTTC
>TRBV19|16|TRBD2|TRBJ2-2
CASSARLAGNTGELFF
TGTGCCAGTAGCGCCAGACTAGCGGGGAACACCGGGGAGCTGTTTTTT
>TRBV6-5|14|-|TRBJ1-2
CASSYGEGNYGYTF
TGTGCCAGCAGTTACGGGGAGGGTAACTATGGCTACACCTTC
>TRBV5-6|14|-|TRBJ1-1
CASSLGHSNTEAFF
TGTGCCAGCAGCTTGGGACACTCGAACACTGAAGCTTTCTTT
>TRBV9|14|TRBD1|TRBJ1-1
CASSVGTANTEAFF
TGTGCCAGCAGCGTCGGGACAGCAAACACTGAAGCTTTCTTT
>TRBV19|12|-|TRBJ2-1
CAIGTSYNEQFF
TGTGCCATTGGGACTTCTTACAATGAGCAGTTCTTC
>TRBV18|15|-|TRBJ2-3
CASSPSRPGGDTQYF
TGTGCCAGCTCACCCTCCCGGCCAGGAGGAGATACGCAGTATTTT
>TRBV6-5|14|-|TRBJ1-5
CASSPEGERQPQHF
TGTGCCAGCAGTCCTGAGGGGGAACGGCAGCCCCAGCATTTT
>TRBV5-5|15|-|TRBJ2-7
CASSPHWTDTYEQYF
TGTGCCAGCAGCCCGCACTGGACAGACACCTACGAGCAGTACTTC
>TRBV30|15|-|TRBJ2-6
CAWSVRETGANVLTF
TGTGCCTGGAGTGTAAGGGAGACTGGGGCCAACGTCCTGACTTTC
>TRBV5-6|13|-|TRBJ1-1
CASSLGQQYEAFF
TGTGCCAGCAGCTTGGGACAGCAGTATGAAGCTTTCTTT